This T cell receptor (beta chain) was retrieved from a study of shared clonotypes between healthy human individuals. Looked up from germline, CDR1 is LNHDA and CDR2 is SQIVND (reference sequence). The CDR3 contains 14 residues. V was clipped by 10 bases and J by 3 bases, with 19 bases between them. Using immunoSEQ multiplex PCR, the repertoire was profiled, and TCRdb retains in-frame clones only, with some absent. The table lists about a million clones, approximately 77% of them singletons, with 0.85% to 1% in the top ten. This sequence originates from a man aged 18 to 30 in good health. Some clones in this sample may be carry-over from other donors' samples. The specimen sequenced was memory CD4+ T cells from PBMCs. The subset here: CD45RA-negative fraction. This chain joins TRBV19 and TRBJ2-7, with a possible D match to TRBD2 (5 bases). The CDR3 spells CATQGTGIDYEQYF. The CDR3 nucleotides are TGTGCCACCCAAGGTACCGGGATCGACTACGAGCAGTACTTC.